Sequencing of this T cell receptor beta chain was carried out in a study of Graves' ophthalmopathy and Graves' hyperthyroidism (dated by TCRdb to the late 2010s). As for the study more broadly: Peripheral blood was collected at initial diagnosis, before any treatment. The independent validation cohort included 18 to 20 hyperthyroidism patients plus 17 patients who later progressed from hyperthyroidism to ophthalmopathy. In over 5 hyperthyroidism patients, the T-cell repertoire of thyroid tissue was compared with the T-cell repertoire of blood. To explore V-J signatures that distinguish ophthalmopathy from hyperthyroidism, a discovery set of 100 patients was enrolled, made up of around 44 with ophthalmopathy and around 60 with stable hyperthyroidism. Following sampling, methimazole starting at 30 mg daily was administered to hyperthyroidism patients, and high-dose intravenous methylprednisolone was administered to ophthalmopathy patients. To tell Graves' ophthalmopathy apart from Graves' hyperthyroidism, and to predict which patients would progress to ophthalmopathy, the study relied on TCR beta repertoire signatures. The 100 discovery patients were divided at random into training and test sets in a 7:3 ratio. In total, 135 blood samples were TCR-sequenced: 43 ophthalmopathy, 75 hyperthyroidism and some 17 hyperthyroidism-to-ophthalmopathy patients.

The full study reports these points: In validation, the model predicted ophthalmopathy progression with about 71% sensitivity and roughly 72% specificity; more than ten predicted patients were CT-confirmed with GO in a median of 6.5 months. Sample size was not predetermined statistically, and investigators were not blinded to group allocation. Among expanded thyroid clonotypes with frequency above 0.001, most also showed up in blood, which suggests that blood repertoires may reflect the thyroid immune response. The 13-signature model separated ophthalmopathy from stable hyperthyroidism with around 90% sensitivity and approximately 83% specificity in cross-validation, and 80%/75% in the test set.

This clonotype was found many times. Its binding antigen is unknown. No base-level quality is on record; no much larger clone is a single base apart. TCR beta CDR3 regions were amplified from RNA transcripts for repertoire sequencing. The first round was an RT-PCR using HTBI primers with the Qiagen OneStep RT-PCR kit, and this first round was followed by a second-round multiplex PCR, then size selection and purification. Libraries were sequenced on an Illumina HiSeq2000 using paired-end 100 bp reads. Per the source publication's procedure: SOAPnuke was used to process the reads, throwing out any read that had adapters, had uncalled bases, had a mean Phred below 15, or lacked an exact constant-primer or identifier match. High-quality paired reads were merged with COPE v1.2.5. Each unique nucleotide sequence was defined as a clonotype, and clonotypes were aligned to IMGT TRB V, D and J references with MiTCR v1.1. The analysis was limited to V-J combinations with a frequency above 0.0001, which together covered 98% to 99.2% of repertoires. A TCR clonal expansion and chaos score per V-J combination was defined as the ratio of F50 clonal expansion to chaos observed in the TCRdist matrix. Welch's t-statistics and random forest were used to reduce the features to some 13 V-J combinations, which were then used as input to a naive Bayes classifier. Thyroid-blood repertoire similarity was quantified with the Morisita-Horn index. Clones were called with MiXCR by TCRdb after fastp trimmed the public reads at Q25, and only in-frame beta chains were retained. Entries are consolidated by CDR3 protein sequence, retaining the most common genes and DNA. These V and J calls originate from TCRdb's pipeline instead of the authors' own analysis. The table for this sample lists under 250,000 distinct CDR3 sequences; over 25% of them were counted only once. The biggest ten clones account for around 9.8% of the sample.

A distance of 20 bases separates the germline ends of V and J, which lose 5 bases and 7 bases respectively. The CDR3 numbers 15 residues from cysteine through phenylalanine. The only DNA kept is the CDR3, 45 bases in frame from the first base. The CDR1 and CDR2 encoded by the germline V gene are MDHEN and SYDVKM. Ophthalmopathy patients had moderately to severely active disease, Clinical Activity Score of at least 3, NOSPECS grade of at least 4, and disease duration under 3 months. Patients with other autoimmune diseases, uncontrolled infections, pregnancy or lactation were excluded from the study. Diagnosis relied on clinical symptoms, serum thyroxine, TRAb, thyroid ultrasound and orbital computed tomography. PBMCs were isolated from 7.5 to 10 ml of fresh peripheral blood by Ficoll-Paque density gradient centrifugation. Total RNA was extracted using Trizol reagent, and RNA quality was checked on an Agilent 2100 Bioanalyzer.

Input material: peripheral blood. The sequence was obtained from a man aged 45-65 years with Graves' ophthalmopathy. Donor details come from another sample of the same person, matched by shared clones. The V and J segments used are TRBV28 and TRBJ2-5; no confident D gene assignment can be made. The bases read TGTGCCAGCAGTCCTCAAGGTGGCGAACGCGGGACCCAGTACTTC. Translated, it reads CASSPQGGERGTQYF.